This TCR beta chain comes out of a study of blood T cell repertoires in COVID-19. This clone was detected a few times. Cohort placement rested on clinical history that participants reported themselves. Sequencing was performed with immunoSEQ multiplex PCR; in TCRdb, only in-frame clones are kept and a portion is missing. The repertoire holds about 320,000 clones, with 85% as singletons. Trimming took 7 bases from V and 0 from J; bases not matched to a gene: 14. The V gene's germline CDR1 is LGHDT and CDR2 YNNKEL (reference sequence). This CDR3 contains 17 residues. V is TRBV3-1 (or the pseudogene TRBV3-2) and J is TRBJ1-1; 7 nucleotides agree with TRBD1. The clonotype was recovered from a young woman who had been exposed to COVID-19. The sample was PBMCs or T cells enriched from blood (not recorded which). CDR3 amino acids: CASTPRDRIFMNTEAFF. CDR3 nucleotides: TGTGCCAGCACCCCACGGGACAGAATATTCATGAACACTGAAGCTTTCTTT.